The 14 T cell receptor beta chains in this list originate from one sample, sequenced in a study of T-cell memory formation after mild COVID-19 (dated by TCRdb to the early 2020s). The protocol used for the library was 5' RACE. Sequencing was performed on an Illumina NovaSeq 6000. TCRdb's own reprocessing of the public reads used fastp at Q25 and MiXCR and kept productive beta chains. Identical CDR3 protein sequences are pooled into one entry, listed with their most common genes and DNA. This sample lists roughly 350,000 distinct CDR3 sequences; 25% to 30% were detected once. The ten largest clones capture about 13% of the sample. Sequencing input: PBMCs or a T cell subset sorted from them (not recorded which). The receptor set was obtained from an adult woman who had mild COVID-19 (a few samples of this study predate the infection). The sample titles of this study are shuffled in the database, so cell type and time point are left out; the donor was told from shared clones.

This clonotype was observed a handful of times. This rearrangement joins TRBV20-1 to TRBJ2-7; D is possibly TRBD2 (5 bases). The CDR3 runs 15 residues. Germline CDR1 reads DFQATT; CDR2 reads SNEGSKA (reference sequence). Deletions cut 3 bases from V and 12 bases from J, with 27 bases between. CDR3 sequence: CSAREIRTGKIRGYF. CDR3 in DNA: TGCAGTGCTAGGGAGATCAGGACTGGGAAGATACGGGGGTACTTC.

The sample holds a few counts of this clonotype. The CDR3 spells CASQRDYGTDTQYF. The DNA for the CDR3 is TGTGCCAGTCAGCGGGACTACGGAACAGATACGCAGTATTTT. This chain uses TRBV19 with TRBJ2-3, with 7 bases matching TRBD2. The V and J ends lost 8 bases and 3 bases, in that order; junction bases with no gene match: 8. The CDR3 is made up of 14 amino acids. Germline-derived CDR1 and CDR2 are LNHDA and SQIVND (reference sequence).

This clonotype was seen only a few times. The rearrangement uses TRBV9 and TRBJ1-1; tentatively, D is TRBD1 (6 bases). Trimming took off 3 bases at V and 0 bases at J, with 12 bases between the two ends. Germline CDR1 SGDLS, CDR2 YYNGEE. CDR3 length: 15 residues. The CDR3 bases are TGTGCCAGCAGCGCACTACAGGGAATGAACACTGAAGCTTTCTTT. Protein: CASSALQGMNTEAFF.

The sample holds a few counts of this clonotype. V is TRBV12-3 or TRBV12-4 and J is TRBJ2-7; D is ambiguous. V was cut by 4 bases and J by 2 bases, with 12 bases left in between. The CDR3 runs to 14 residues. This CDR3 is CASSSRVTPYEQYF. CDR3 nucleotide sequence: TGTGCCAGCAGTTCCCGGGTCACCCCCTACGAGCAGTACTTC.

This clonotype was seen a few times. The CDR3 here is CASSYSRGGYNEQFF. DNA for the CDR3: TGTGCCAGCAGTTACTCCCGGGGGGGATACAATGAGCAGTTCTTC. The chain couples TRBV6-2 or TRBV6-3 to TRBJ2-1; 8 bases are a match to TRBD2. Germline V lookup: CDR1 MNHEY, CDR2 SVGEGT. This CDR3 has 15 amino acids. The junction had 2 bases not matched to a gene; V was cut back by 0 bases and J by 4 bases.

The chain uses TRBV5-1 and TRBJ2-2; D uncertain. V lost 4 bases to trimming and J lost 1 base, with 14 bases between them. Germline V lookup: CDR1 SGHRS, CDR2 YFSETQ. CDR3 size: 16 residues. CDR3 protein: CASSPQRTVNTGELFF. The CDR3 DNA reads as TGCGCCAGCAGCCCCCAACGCACGGTGAACACCGGGGAGCTGTTTTTT. Full variable domain (rest looked up from reference TRBV5-1 and TRBJ2-2): KAGVTQTPRYLIKTRGQQVTLSCSPISGHRSVSWYQQTPGQGLQFLFEYFSETQRNKGNFPGRFSGRQFSNSRSEMNVSTLELGDSALYLCASSPQRTVNTGELFFGEGSRLTVL.

This clonotype was counted between two and nine times. The V call is TRBV5-1, the J call TRBJ2-3; D is possibly TRBD2 (6 bases). The CDR3 covers 15 residues. Germline V lookup: CDR1 SGHRS, CDR2 YFSETQ. V lost 2 bases and J lost 2, with 12 bases in between. This CDR3 reads CASSFAGLDTDTQYF. The CDR3 DNA is TGCGCCAGCAGCTTCGCGGGGCTCGACACAGATACGCAGTATTTT.

There are a few counts of this clonotype. The genes are TRBV29-1 and TRBJ2-3; tentatively, D is TRBD1 or TRBD2 (5 bases each). The CDR3 extends over 15 amino acids. Trimming left V 2 bases short and J 0 bases short, with 12 bases between. Germline V gene sequence: CDR1 SQVTM, CDR2 ANQGSEA. The CDR3 loop reads CSVERPGSSTDTQYF. CDR3 DNA: TGCAGCGTTGAAAGGCCAGGGAGTAGCACAGATACGCAGTATTTT.

This chain connects TRBV4-2 to TRBJ2-3, with TRBD2 identical over 7 bases. This CDR3 has 17 residues. Trimming took 0 bases from V and 0 from J; bases not matched to a gene: 6. Germline CDR1 and CDR2: LGHNA and YNFKEQ. The CDR3 spells CASSQDWRGRSTDTQYF. CDR3 DNA sequence: TGTGCCAGCAGCCAAGATTGGCGCGGGAGAAGCACAGATACGCAGTATTTT.

The CDR3 DNA sequence: TGTGCCAGCAGCGTGGCACCCCAAGAGACCCAGTACTTC. Protein product: CASSVAPQETQYF. The chain carries TRBV5-5 and TRBJ2-5; no clear D gene. V was cut by 4 bases and J by 1 base, with 8 bases left in between. This CDR3 comprises 13 residues. Germline V gene data show CDR1 as SGHKS and CDR2 as YYEKEE (reference sequence).

This clonotype was seen only a few times. The rearrangement uses TRBV27 and TRBJ2-1; 12 nucleotides align to TRBD2. Trimming removed 5 bases from V and 4 bases from J; junction bases left unmatched: 15. This CDR3 comprises 19 residues. CDR1 and CDR2 from the germline V gene are MNHEY and SMNVEV (reference sequence). The CDR3 DNA reads as TGTGCCAGCAGTGACCTAGCGGGAGGGCCCCCGTCAGCTTACAATGAGCAGTTCTTC. This encodes CASSDLAGGPPSAYNEQFF.

This rearrangement joins TRBV30 to TRBJ2-2; D remains unclear. The CDR3 runs to 11 residues. CDR1 GTSNPN and CDR2 SVGIG come from the germline V gene (reference sequence). Trimming left V 5 bases short and J 4 bases short, with 5 bases between. The DNA for the CDR3 is TGTGCCTGGGGCTTCACCGGGGAGCTGTTTTTT. Amino acids: CAWGFTGELFF.

This chain connects TRBV12-3 or TRBV12-4 to TRBJ2-7, with TRBD1 identical over 11 bases. V dropped 5 bases and J dropped 6; count of bases not matched to a gene: 21. CDR3 length equals 19 residues. Written as DNA, the CDR3 is TGTGCCAGCAGTAAGCTAACCGGACTCCGGGACAGGGGGGATACCGAGCAGTACTTC. The encoded protein is CASSKLTGLRDRGDTEQYF.

This clonotype was detected only a few times. V usage is TRBV5-1 and J usage is TRBJ2-7; 7 nucleotides agree with TRBD1. J lost 2 bases, V lost 4 bases, and 6 bases had no gene match. Germline loops: CDR1 SGHRS, CDR2 YFSETQ. CDR3 length: 14 amino acids. As DNA, the CDR3 is TGCGCCAGCAGCCAAGACAGGGCAACCTACGAGCAGTACTTC. Translating it yields CASSQDRATYEQYF.